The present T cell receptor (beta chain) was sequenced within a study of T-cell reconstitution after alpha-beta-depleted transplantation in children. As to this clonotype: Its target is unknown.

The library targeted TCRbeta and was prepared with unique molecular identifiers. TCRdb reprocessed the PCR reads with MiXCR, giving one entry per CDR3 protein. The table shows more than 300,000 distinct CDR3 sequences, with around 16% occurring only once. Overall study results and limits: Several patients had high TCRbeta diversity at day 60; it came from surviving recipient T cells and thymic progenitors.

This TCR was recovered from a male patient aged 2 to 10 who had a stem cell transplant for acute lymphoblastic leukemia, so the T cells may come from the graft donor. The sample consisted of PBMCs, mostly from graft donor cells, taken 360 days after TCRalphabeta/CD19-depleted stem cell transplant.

CDR3 DNA: TGTGCCAGCACCCATCGGGGGGGGCAGCCCCAGCATTTT. This translates into CASTHRGGQPQHF. The chain combines TRBV12-3 or TRBV12-4 with TRBJ1-5; D is perhaps TRBD1 (5 bases). The CDR3 runs 13 residues. V gave up 7 bases and J gave up 7 bases, with 14 bases separating them.